Listed here are 5 T cell receptor beta chains from one sample, sequenced in a study of T-cell reconstitution after alpha-beta-depleted transplantation in children. Using unique molecular identifiers, the investigators prepared the TCRbeta library. TCRdb analysed the PCR reads with MiXCR anew, one entry per CDR3 protein. This table has about 400,000 distinct CDR3 sequences, just over 20% appearing once. The sequenced sample was PBMCs from the stem cell graft donor, obtained from the stem cell graft. The receptors were gathered from a human donor who donated a stem cell graft to a child with acute myeloid leukemia.

This clonotype was detected only a few times. The rearrangement links TRBV25-1 to TRBJ2-1; 9 positions match TRBD2. CDR3 length: 16 residues. Germline-derived CDR1 and CDR2 are MGHDK and SYGVNS. V shed 3 bases, J shed 5 bases, and the junction held 8 bases outside the gene matches. The CDR3 spells CASSDPAGGLHNEQFF. DNA for the CDR3: TGTGCCAGCAGTGACCCAGCGGGAGGTCTCCACAATGAGCAGTTCTTC.

The chain links TRBV12-3 or TRBV12-4 to TRBJ1-2, with TRBD1 matching 9 bases. The J segment lost 4 bases and the V segment lost 3 bases, leaving 3 bases of the junction unmatched. The CDR3 consists of 14 residues. CDR3 DNA: TGTGCCAGCAGTTTCGGGGACAGGGCCTATGGCTACACCTTC. Protein: CASSFGDRAYGYTF.

This clonotype was found many times. V gene TRBV20-1 combines with J gene TRBJ2-5; D perhaps matches TRBD1 (5 bases). V was shortened by 5 bases and J by 1 base, with 5 bases between the two germline ends. Germline CDR1 DFQATT, CDR2 SNEGSKA (reference sequence). The CDR3 length is 11 residues. CDR3 DNA: TGCAGTGCTCAGGGCCAAGAGACCCAGTACTTC. Amino acids: CSAQGQETQYF.

This clonotype was counted once. The chain employs TRBV7-2 and TRBJ2-7; maybe TRBD2 (6 bases). V shed 4 bases and J shed 3 bases, with 16 bases lying between them. The CDR3 loop spans 15 amino acids. Germline CDR1 is SGHTA and CDR2 is FQGNSA. This CDR3 is CASSSRAGALYEQYF. The DNA of the CDR3 is TGTGCCAGCAGCTCTCGAGCGGGTGCACTCTACGAGCAGTACTTC.

This clonotype has a handful of counts. The J gene is TRBJ2-7, the V gene TRBV15; 9 positions match TRBD2. In germline, CDR1 is LNHNV, CDR2 YYDKDF (reference sequence). The junction had 8 bases not matched to a gene; V was cut back by 0 bases and J by 5 bases. CDR3 size: 16 residues. The CDR3 sequence is CATSRDGLAGLNEQYF. The CDR3 bases are TGTGCCACCAGCAGAGATGGTCTAGCGGGACTTAACGAGCAGTACTTC.